This TCR beta chain was recorded in a study of blood T cell repertoires in COVID-19. Looking at the study overall: Whether acute or convalescent, the COVID-19 samples came from the United States, Italy and Spain. Sources were T cells, B-cell-depleted T cells, or PBMCs; the material itself was cDNA or gDNA.

V was pared by 7 bases and J by 8 bases, with 10 bases of the junction left unmatched. CDR3 length equals 13 residues. Per germline, CDR1 MDHEN and CDR2 SYDVKM. Authors' data handling: From reference gene primer amplification, estimates of nucleated cell counts were derived. Libraries were prepared by immunoSEQ multiplex PCR; TCRdb keeps only in-frame clonotypes and omits some of them. V, J and clone size reflect that table, while D and trimming were determined from the DNA. The data show about 170,000 clones, over 80% seen once. Material for sequencing was peripheral blood. V is TRBV28 and J is TRBJ1-1; 7 bases agree with TRBD1. This clonotype was obtained from a woman in her forties or fifties with acute or convalescent COVID-19. The DNA for the CDR3 is TGTGCCAGCACCTGGGAGAGGGGGCGCGAAGCTTTCTTT. Translation: CASTWERGREAFF. Complete variable domain (other parts from reference TRBV28 and TRBJ1-1): DVKVTQSSRYLVKRTGEKVFLECVQDMDHENMFWYRQDPGLGLRLIYFSYDVKMKEKGDIPEGYSVSREKKERFSLILESASTNQTSMYLCASTWERGREAFFGQGTRLTVV.